This is a list of T cell receptor beta chains from one sample in a study of blood T cells in healthy people across ages. TCRdb used MiXCR to reprocess the 5' RACE reads, holding one entry per CDR3 protein. The table includes about 1,600,000 distinct CDR3 sequences, about 40% detected once. The sequenced material came from blood. The receptors were sampled from a woman aged 18-29 years in good health. Each CDR3 is given with its conserved first and last residue. The D gene is left open where the match is weak. Expanded clones are given a class, and other clones once, few, many or no size at all.

abundance	v_gene	d_gene	j_gene	CDR3nt	CDR3aa
.	TRBV12-3/TRBV12-4	.	TRBJ2-7	TGTGCCAACAAGGAGGTTTATCCCTACGAGCAGTACTTC	CANKEVYPYEQYF
.	TRBV5-1	TRBD1	TRBJ2-7	TGCGCCAGCAGCTGGGTGACAGGGAATCGGTACGAGCAGTACTTC	CASSWVTGNRYEQYF
.	TRBV4-1	.	TRBJ2-5	TGCGCCAGCAGCTGGGGGGGGCACCTTCTTACCCAAGAGACCCAGTACTTC	CASSWGGHLLTQETQYF
.	TRBV11-2	TRBD2	TRBJ2-5	TGTGCCAGCAGCTCGTGGCAAGCGGGGGACCAAGAGACCCAGTACTTC	CASSSWQAGDQETQYF
.	TRBV30	TRBD1	TRBJ1-6	TGTGCCAAAAGGGACAGGGAAATTTCACCCCTCCACTTT	CAKRDREISPLHF
few	TRBV9	TRBD2	TRBJ2-1	TGTGCCAGCAGCGCCGGGACTAGCGGGATATGGGAGCAGTTCTTC	CASSAGTSGIWEQFF
.	TRBV9	.	TRBJ2-7	TGTGCCAGCAGCGTAAGTGCAGTGGCGGGCGAGCAGTACTTC	CASSVSAVAGEQYF
once	TRBV20-1	TRBD2	TRBJ2-7	TGCAGTGCTAGAGAACGGACTAGCGGTTACGAGCAGTACTTC	CSARERTSGYEQYF
few	TRBV6-2/TRBV6-3	TRBD1	TRBJ2-1	TGTGCCAGCAGTTACTCTTCGACAGGGGACTCCTACAATGAGCAGTTCTTC	CASSYSSTGDSYNEQFF
few	TRBV6-5	.	TRBJ2-7	TGTGCCAGCAGTTACCGGGACAATCTCTACGAGCAGTACTTC	CASSYRDNLYEQYF
.	TRBV5-1	.	TRBJ1-5	TGCGCCAGCAGCCCCGGGGCAGGGGATCGGCCCCAGCATTTT	CASSPGAGDRPQHF
many	TRBV20-1	TRBD2	TRBJ2-3	TGCAGTGCTCGGACTAGCGGCACAGATACGCAGTATTTT	CSARTSGTDTQYF
.	TRBV20-1	.	TRBJ2-5	TGCAGTGCTCAGGACAGACTAAATGAGCAGTACTTC	CSAQDRLNEQYF
.	TRBV4-1	.	TRBJ2-7	TGCGCCAGCAGCCAACGACAGGAACCCTACTACGAGCAGTACTTC	CASSQRQEPYYEQYF
.	TRBV29-1	.	TRBJ2-5	TGCAGCGTTGAGGGCAGGGAAGAAAACAATGAGCAGTACTTC	CSVEGREENNEQYF
.	TRBV18	TRBD1	TRBJ1-2	TGTGCCAACTCAACACAGGGGGCGCCGGGTGGCTACACCTTC	CANSTQGAPGGYTF
.	TRBV13	TRBD1	TRBJ2-7	TGTGCCAGCAGCTCACACCGGGACAGAGGCTCCTACGAGCAGTACTTC	CASSSHRDRGSYEQYF
many	TRBV5-1	TRBD1	TRBJ1-1	TGCGCCAGCCGTCCGGGACAGGGGGCCACTGAAGCTTTCTTT	CASRPGQGATEAFF
few	TRBV5-1	.	TRBJ2-5	TGCGCCAGCAGCTTGCCAGGGCACGAGACCCAGTACTTC	CASSLPGHETQYF
.	TRBV20-1	.	TRBJ1-4	TGCAGTGTCGGGGGCGGGGTACTTGATGAAAAACTGTTTTTT	CSVGGGVLDEKLFF
.	TRBV6-5	.	TRBJ2-3	TGTGCCAGCAGCCCAGGGACCTTGGTAGATACGCAGTATTTT	CASSPGTLVDTQYF
.	TRBV15	TRBD1	TRBJ2-4	TGTGCCACCAGCAGAGCCGGGACAGGCGATTTACAGTACTTC	CATSRAGTGDLQYF
.	TRBV6-6	TRBD1	TRBJ1-1	TGTGCCAGCAGTTACGGTGGGACAGCGTCCCCCCAAGCTTTCTTT	CASSYGGTASPQAFF
.	TRBV6-1	.	TRBJ2-7	TGTGCCAGCAGTGAATATATTTCGGGGAGCTCCTACGAGCAGTACTTC	CASSEYISGSSYEQYF
once	TRBV11-2	.	TRBJ1-6	TGTGCCAGCAGGAGCCGGGCAACGCGGAATTCACCCCTCCACTTT	CASRSRATRNSPLHF
.	TRBV6-1	TRBD2	TRBJ2-1	TGTGCCAGCAGTACGTGGCCCTTTAACAGGGTTTTGCGGGGGGATGGTGAGCAGTTCTTC	CASSTWPFNRVLRGDGEQFF
once	TRBV12-3/TRBV12-4	TRBD2	TRBJ2-1	TGTGCCAGCAGTTTACGGACTAGCGGGACGTCGGAGCAGTTCTTC	CASSLRTSGTSEQFF
few	TRBV6-2/TRBV6-3	.	TRBJ2-1	TGTGCCAGCAGTTACGGATTGGATGAGCAGTTCTTC	CASSYGLDEQFF
.	TRBV5-1	TRBD1	TRBJ1-1	TGCGCCAGCAGCTTGAGGACAGGGGACACTGAAGCTTTCTTT	CASSLRTGDTEAFF
few	TRBV10-3	TRBD2	TRBJ2-3	TGTGCCATCAGTTCATTAGCGGGAGAGGGTTTGGCAGATACGCAGTATTTT	CAISSLAGEGLADTQYF
.	TRBV5-1	TRBD1	TRBJ2-7	TGCGCCAGCAGCGGAATCCGGGACAGGGGTTACGAGCAGTACTTC	CASSGIRDRGYEQYF
.	TRBV5-1	TRBD2	TRBJ2-7	TGCGCCAGCAGCTTGGGGACTAGCTACCACGAGCAGTACTTC	CASSLGTSYHEQYF
once	TRBV2	.	TRBJ2-5	TGTGCCAGCAGTGCCGACCCCGTCGAGACCCAGTACTTC	CASSADPVETQYF
many	TRBV4-1	.	TRBJ1-2	TGCGCCAGCAGCCAAGCACGCGGGGACTATGGCTACACCTTC	CASSQARGDYGYTF
.	TRBV12-3/TRBV12-4	.	TRBJ1-1	TGTGCCAGCAGTTTTCGCGAGGGAAGGACTGAAGCTTTCTTT	CASSFREGRTEAFF
few	TRBV6-2/TRBV6-3	.	TRBJ2-3	TGTGCCAGCACTCGAGGCGGGGTCGGCACAGATACGCAGTATTTT	CASTRGGVGTDTQYF
few	TRBV4-1	TRBD1	TRBJ1-2	TGCGCCAGCAGCCGTACAGGGGACGCTAACTATGGCTACACCTTC	CASSRTGDANYGYTF
.	TRBV24-1	.	TRBJ1-1	TGTGCCACCAGTGCCTCCGGTGTCGCTGAAGCTTTCTTT	CATSASGVAEAFF
.	TRBV6-2/TRBV6-3	TRBD2	TRBJ2-1	TGTGCCAGCCTATCTAGCGGGGGATACTCCTACAATGAGCAGTTCTTC	CASLSSGGYSYNEQFF
.	TRBV2	.	TRBJ2-7	TGTGCCAGCAATACCGACGGATTTTACGAGCAGTACTTC	CASNTDGFYEQYF
.	TRBV27	.	TRBJ1-4	TGTGCCAGCAGTTTAATATATGCCGGGGGGCTCGGTAATGAAAAACTGTTTTTT	CASSLIYAGGLGNEKLFF
few	TRBV20-1	.	TRBJ1-6	TGCAGTGCCTTCATCGGCTCTAATTCACCCCTCCACTTT	CSAFIGSNSPLHF
.	TRBV10-3	.	TRBJ1-6	TGTGCCATCAGTGAGTCGACAAGCTCCTATAATTCACCCCTCCACTTT	CAISESTSSYNSPLHF
few	TRBV20-1	TRBD1	TRBJ1-5	TGCAGTGCTATAGCTGGACAGGGTTATAGCAATCAGCCCCAGCATTTT	CSAIAGQGYSNQPQHF
.	TRBV2	TRBD2	TRBJ2-4	TGTGCCAGCAGATTCCGGACGGGAGGGGACATTCAGTACTTC	CASRFRTGGDIQYF
.	TRBV13	.	TRBJ2-7	TGTGCCAGCAGCTCCTATACGGACGAGCAGTACTTC	CASSSYTDEQYF
few	TRBV29-1	TRBD1	TRBJ1-2	TGCAGCGTTGAAGACAGGGGGCGCGACTATGGCTACACCTTC	CSVEDRGRDYGYTF
few	TRBV21-1	.	TRBJ1-4	TGTGCCAGCAGCCCCCGCGGCCACCGGGGGGAAAAACTGTTTTTT	CASSPRGHRGEKLFF
.	TRBV5-6	.	TRBJ1-1	TGTGCCAGCTTAGGAGGGCTGAACACTGAAGCTTTCTTT	CASLGGLNTEAFF
.	TRBV9	.	TRBJ2-2	TGTGCCAGCAGCTTAACCCGGGCCCAGGTAGCCGGGGAGCTGTTTTTT	CASSLTRAQVAGELFF
.	TRBV9	TRBD2	TRBJ2-4	TGTGCCAGCAGCGTAGCCGGACTAGCGGGGGAGCAGTACTTC	CASSVAGLAGEQYF
.	TRBV5-1	.	TRBJ1-1	TGCGCCAGCAGCTTACTGGGGGCGGTGAACACTGAAGCTTTCTTT	CASSLLGAVNTEAFF
.	TRBV6-1	.	TRBJ2-5	TGTGCCAGCGTAGGCGGGGCCAGCTCCTACAATGAGCAGTACTTC	CASVGGASSYNEQYF
.	TRBV4-1	TRBD1	TRBJ1-1	TGCGCCATCAGCCAAGACCCTGGACAGGGTTGGACTGAAGCTTTCTTT	CAISQDPGQGWTEAFF
.	TRBV6-1	.	TRBJ1-1	TGTGCCAGCAGTTCTCCGGGGAGGACTTTCTTT	CASSSPGRTFF
.	TRBV12-3/TRBV12-4	TRBD2	TRBJ2-5	TGTGCCAGCACCCCACGGGGGGGACGCCTGTACTTC	CASTPRGGRLYF
few	TRBV20-1	TRBD1	TRBJ2-7	TGCAGTGCCGAGATGGGACAGAACCCCGGGCAGTACTTC	CSAEMGQNPGQYF
.	TRBV13	TRBD1	TRBJ2-7	TGTGCCAGCAGCTTCAGACAGGGGGTAAATCGGTACGAGCAGTACTTC	CASSFRQGVNRYEQYF